This T cell receptor beta chain was identified in a study of cytomegalovirus exposure and HLA in healthy donors. Study summary: The 666 first-cohort repertoires shared a platform with the roughly 130 validation repertoires, as reported in a later analysis. Whole-study results and caveats: A list of about 180 TCR beta chains associated with cytomegalovirus was given. Diagnosis of cytomegalovirus status made by the classifier reportedly showed high specificity and sensitivity.

As to this clone: The antigen is not known.

TCRdb's copy holds only in-frame clones and misses some; the assay was immunoSEQ multiplex PCR. The repertoire has under 250,000 clones, 83% of them found once; the top ten carry roughly 5.5%. The CDR3 runs 17 residues. Trimming removed 7 bases from V and 1 base from J, with 19 bases in between. Germline V CDR1 and CDR2: SNHLY, FYNNEI. The chain joins TRBV2 to TRBJ2-2; D unclear. Sample: PBMCs. The sequence derives from a woman between 18 and 30 years old in good health and CMV-seronegative. The CDR3 loop reads CASIPSPPRVNTGELFF. CDR3 bases: TGTGCCAGCATCCCCTCTCCCCCTAGGGTGAACACCGGGGAGCTGTTTTTT.